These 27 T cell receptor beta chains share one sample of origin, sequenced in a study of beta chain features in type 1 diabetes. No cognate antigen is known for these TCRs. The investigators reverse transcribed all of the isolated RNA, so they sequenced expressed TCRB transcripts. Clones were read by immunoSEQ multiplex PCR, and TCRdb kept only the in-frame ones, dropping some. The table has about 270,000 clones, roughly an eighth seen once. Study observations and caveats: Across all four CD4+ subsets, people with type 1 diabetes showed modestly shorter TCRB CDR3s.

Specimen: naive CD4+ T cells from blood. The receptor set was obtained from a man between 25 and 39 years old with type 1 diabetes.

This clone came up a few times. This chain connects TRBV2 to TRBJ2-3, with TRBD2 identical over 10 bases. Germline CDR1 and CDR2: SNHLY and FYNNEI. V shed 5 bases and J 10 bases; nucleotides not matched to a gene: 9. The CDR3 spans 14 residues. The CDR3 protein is CASSTPSGTSAQYF. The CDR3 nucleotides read TGTGCCAGCAGTACACCTTCCGGGACTAGCGCGCAGTATTTT.

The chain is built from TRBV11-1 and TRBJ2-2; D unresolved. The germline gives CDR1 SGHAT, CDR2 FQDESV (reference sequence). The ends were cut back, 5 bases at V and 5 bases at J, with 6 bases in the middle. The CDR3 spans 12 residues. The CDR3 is CASSRETGELFF. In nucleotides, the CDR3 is TGTGCCAGCAGCAGAGAAACCGGGGAGCTGTTTTTT.

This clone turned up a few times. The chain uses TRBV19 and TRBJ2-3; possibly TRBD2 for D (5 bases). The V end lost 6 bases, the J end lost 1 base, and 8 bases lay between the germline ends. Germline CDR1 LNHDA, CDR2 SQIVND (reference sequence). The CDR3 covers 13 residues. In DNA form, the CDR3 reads TGTGCCAGTAGGAGTAGCGGCACAGATACGCAGTATTTT. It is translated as CASRSSGTDTQYF.

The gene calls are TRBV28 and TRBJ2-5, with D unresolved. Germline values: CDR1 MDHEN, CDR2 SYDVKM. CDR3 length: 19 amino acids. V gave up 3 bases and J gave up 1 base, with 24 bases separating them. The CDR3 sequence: CASSFGGPINPGIQETQYF. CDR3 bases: TGTGCCAGCAGTTTCGGTGGCCCAATCAACCCAGGAATCCAAGAGACCCAGTACTTC.

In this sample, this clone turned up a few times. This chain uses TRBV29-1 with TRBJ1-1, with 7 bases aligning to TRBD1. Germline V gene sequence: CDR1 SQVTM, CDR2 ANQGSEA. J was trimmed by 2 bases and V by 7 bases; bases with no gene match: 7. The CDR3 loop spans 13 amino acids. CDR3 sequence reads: CSGRQGLNTEAFF. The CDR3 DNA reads TGCAGCGGCCGACAGGGCCTCAACACTGAAGCTTTCTTT.

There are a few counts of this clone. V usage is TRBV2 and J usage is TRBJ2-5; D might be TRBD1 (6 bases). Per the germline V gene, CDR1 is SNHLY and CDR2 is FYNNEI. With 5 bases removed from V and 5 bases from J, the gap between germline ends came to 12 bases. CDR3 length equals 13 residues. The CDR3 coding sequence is TGTGCCAGCAGTCAACAGGGTCTGGAGACCCAGTACTTC. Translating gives CASSQQGLETQYF.

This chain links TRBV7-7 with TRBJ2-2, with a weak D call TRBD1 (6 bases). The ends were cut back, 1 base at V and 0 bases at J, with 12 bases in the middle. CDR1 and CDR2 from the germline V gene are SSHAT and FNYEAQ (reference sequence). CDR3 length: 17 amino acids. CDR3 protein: CASSLEVDSANTGELFF. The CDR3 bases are TGTGCCAGCAGCTTAGAAGTGGACAGCGCGAACACCGGGGAGCTGTTTTTT. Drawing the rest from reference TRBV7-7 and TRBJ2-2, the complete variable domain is GAGVSQSPRYKVTKRGQDVTLRCDPISSHATLYWYQQALGQGPEFLTYFNYEAQPDKSGLPSDRFSAERPEGSISTLTIQRTEQRDSAMYRCASSLEVDSANTGELFFGEGSRLTVL.

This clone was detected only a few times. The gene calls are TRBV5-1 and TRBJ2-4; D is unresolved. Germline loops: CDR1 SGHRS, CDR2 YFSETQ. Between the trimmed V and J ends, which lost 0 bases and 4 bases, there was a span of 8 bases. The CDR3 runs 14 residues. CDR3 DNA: TGCGCCAGCAGCTTGGGGCCAGCGAAAAACATTCAGTACTTC. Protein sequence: CASSLGPAKNIQYF.

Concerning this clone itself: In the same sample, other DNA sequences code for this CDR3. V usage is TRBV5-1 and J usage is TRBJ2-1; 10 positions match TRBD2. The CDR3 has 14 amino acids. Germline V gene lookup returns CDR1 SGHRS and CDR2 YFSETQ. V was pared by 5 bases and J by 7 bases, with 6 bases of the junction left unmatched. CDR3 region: CASRGTSGTNEQFF. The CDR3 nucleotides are TGCGCCAGCAGGGGCACTAGCGGGACTAATGAGCAGTTCTTC.

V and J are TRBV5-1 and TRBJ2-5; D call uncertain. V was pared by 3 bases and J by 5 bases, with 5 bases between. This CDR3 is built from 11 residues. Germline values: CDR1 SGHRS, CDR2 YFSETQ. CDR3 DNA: TGCGCCAGCAGCTCGAGGGAGACCCAGTACTTC. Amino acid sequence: CASSSRETQYF. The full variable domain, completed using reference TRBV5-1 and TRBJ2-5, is KAGVTQTPRYLIKTRGQQVTLSCSPISGHRSVSWYQQTPGQGLQFLFEYFSETQRNKGNFPGRFSGRQFSNSRSEMNVSTLELGDSALYLCASSSRETQYFGPGTRLLVL.

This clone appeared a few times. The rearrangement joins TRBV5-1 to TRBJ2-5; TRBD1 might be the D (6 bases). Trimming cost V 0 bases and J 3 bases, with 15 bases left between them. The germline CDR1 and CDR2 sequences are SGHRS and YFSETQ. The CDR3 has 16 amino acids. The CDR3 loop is CASSLVQGWPKETQYF. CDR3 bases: TGCGCCAGCAGCTTGGTCCAGGGGTGGCCAAAAGAGACCCAGTACTTC.

CDR3 DNA: TGCGCCAGCAGCCCATCTAGCGGGAGTGGGAATGAGCAGTTCTTC. It encodes CASSPSSGSGNEQFF. J is TRBJ2-1 and V is TRBV5-1; 10 bases align to TRBD2. J was trimmed by 7 bases and V by 4 bases; bases with no gene match: 8. Germline CDR1 and CDR2: SGHRS and YFSETQ. The CDR3 consists of 15 residues.

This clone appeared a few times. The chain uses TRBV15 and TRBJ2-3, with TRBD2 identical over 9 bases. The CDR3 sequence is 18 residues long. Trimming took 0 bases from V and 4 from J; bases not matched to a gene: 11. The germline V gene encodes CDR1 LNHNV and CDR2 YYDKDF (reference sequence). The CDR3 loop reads CATSRDPPGLASADTQYF. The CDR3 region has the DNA TGTGCCACCAGCAGAGACCCGCCGGGACTAGCAAGCGCAGATACGCAGTATTTT.

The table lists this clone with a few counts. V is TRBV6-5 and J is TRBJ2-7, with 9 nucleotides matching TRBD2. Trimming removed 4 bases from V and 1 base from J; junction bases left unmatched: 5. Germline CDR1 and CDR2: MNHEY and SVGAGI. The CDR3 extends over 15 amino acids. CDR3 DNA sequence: TGTGCCAGCAGTTCGACTAGCGGTTGGTCCTACGAGCAGTACTTC. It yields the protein CASSSTSGWSYEQYF.

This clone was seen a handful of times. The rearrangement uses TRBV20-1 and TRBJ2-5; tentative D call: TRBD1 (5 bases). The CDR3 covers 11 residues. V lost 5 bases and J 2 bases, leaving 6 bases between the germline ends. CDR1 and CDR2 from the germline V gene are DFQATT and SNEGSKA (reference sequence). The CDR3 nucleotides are TGCAGTGCTCACAGGCAAGAGACCCAGTACTTC. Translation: CSAHRQETQYF.

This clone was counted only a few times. CDR3 nucleotides: TGCAGCGTTGAACTAGGAGCGGGAGTCACAGATACGCAGTATTTT. Translation gives CSVELGAGVTDTQYF. This chain joins TRBV29-1 and TRBJ2-3, with TRBD2 matching over 8 bases. The CDR3 runs 15 residues. The V segment lost 2 bases and the J segment 2 bases; nucleotides outside the gene matches: 6. Per the germline V gene, CDR1 is SQVTM and CDR2 is ANQGSEA.

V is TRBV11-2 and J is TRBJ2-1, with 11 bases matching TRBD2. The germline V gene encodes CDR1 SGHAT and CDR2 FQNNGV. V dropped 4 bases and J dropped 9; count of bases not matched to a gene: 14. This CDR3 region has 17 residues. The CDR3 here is CASSSGASGRLGGEQFF. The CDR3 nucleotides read TGTGCCAGCAGCTCTGGGGCTAGCGGGAGGTTGGGCGGTGAGCAGTTCTTC.

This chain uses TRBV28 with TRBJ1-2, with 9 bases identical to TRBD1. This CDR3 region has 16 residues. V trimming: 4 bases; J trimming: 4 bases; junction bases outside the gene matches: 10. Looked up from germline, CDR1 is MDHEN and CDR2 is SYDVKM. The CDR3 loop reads CASSSPGQGGGYGYTF. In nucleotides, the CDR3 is TGTGCCAGCAGTTCGCCGGGACAGGGCGGGGGCTATGGCTACACCTTC.

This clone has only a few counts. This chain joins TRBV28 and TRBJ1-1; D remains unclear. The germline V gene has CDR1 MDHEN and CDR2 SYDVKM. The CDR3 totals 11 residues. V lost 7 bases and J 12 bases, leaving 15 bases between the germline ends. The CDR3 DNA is TGTGCCAGCATCCAGTTCTCCAGGCCTTTCTTT. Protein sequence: CASIQFSRPFF.

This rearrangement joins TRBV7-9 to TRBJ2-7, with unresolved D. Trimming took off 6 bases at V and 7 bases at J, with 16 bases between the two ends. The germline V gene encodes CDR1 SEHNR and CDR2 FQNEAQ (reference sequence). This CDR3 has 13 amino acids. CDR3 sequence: CASRATSIGEQYF. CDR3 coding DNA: TGTGCCAGCAGGGCTACCTCTATCGGGGAGCAGTACTTC.

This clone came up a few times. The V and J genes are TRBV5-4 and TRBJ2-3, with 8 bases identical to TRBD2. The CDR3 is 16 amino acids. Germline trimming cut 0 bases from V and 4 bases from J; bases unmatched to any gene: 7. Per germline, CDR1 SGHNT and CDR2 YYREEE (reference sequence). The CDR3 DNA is TGTGCCAGCAGCTTGGACGGGAGGGAAGGTTCAGATACGCAGTATTTT. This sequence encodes CASSLDGREGSDTQYF.

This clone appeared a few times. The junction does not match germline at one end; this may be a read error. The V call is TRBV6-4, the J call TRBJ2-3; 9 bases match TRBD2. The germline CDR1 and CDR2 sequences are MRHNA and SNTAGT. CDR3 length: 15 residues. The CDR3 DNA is TGTGCCAGCAGACAAATCGGGACTAGCAAAGATACGCAGTATTTT. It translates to CASRQIGTSKDTQYF.

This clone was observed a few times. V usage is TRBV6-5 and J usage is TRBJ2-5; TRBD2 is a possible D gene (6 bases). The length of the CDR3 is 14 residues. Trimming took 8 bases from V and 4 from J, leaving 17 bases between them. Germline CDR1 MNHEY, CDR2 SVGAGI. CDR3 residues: CASRPQGGRETQYF. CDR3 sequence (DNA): TGTGCCAGCCGTCCCCAAGGAGGGCGAGAGACCCAGTACTTC.

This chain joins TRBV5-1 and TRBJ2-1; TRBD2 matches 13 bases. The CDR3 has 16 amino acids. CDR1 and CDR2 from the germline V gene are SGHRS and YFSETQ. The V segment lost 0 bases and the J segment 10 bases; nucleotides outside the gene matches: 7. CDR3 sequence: CASSLAGLAGAEEQFF. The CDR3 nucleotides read TGCGCCAGCAGCTTGGCAGGACTAGCGGGAGCAGAGGAGCAGTTCTTC.

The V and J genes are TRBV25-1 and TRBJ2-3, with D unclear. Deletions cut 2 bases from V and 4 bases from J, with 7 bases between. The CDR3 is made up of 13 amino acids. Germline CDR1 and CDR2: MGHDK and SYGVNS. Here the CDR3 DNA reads TGTGCCAGCAGTGAACGGTTGGCAGATACGCAGTATTTT. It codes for CASSERLADTQYF.

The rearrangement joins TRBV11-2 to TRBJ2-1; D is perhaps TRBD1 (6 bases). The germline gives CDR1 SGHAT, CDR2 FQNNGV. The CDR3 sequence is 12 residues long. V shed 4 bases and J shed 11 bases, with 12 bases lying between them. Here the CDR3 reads CASSSQGIKQFF. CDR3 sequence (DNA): TGTGCCAGCAGCTCGCAGGGGATTAAGCAGTTCTTC.

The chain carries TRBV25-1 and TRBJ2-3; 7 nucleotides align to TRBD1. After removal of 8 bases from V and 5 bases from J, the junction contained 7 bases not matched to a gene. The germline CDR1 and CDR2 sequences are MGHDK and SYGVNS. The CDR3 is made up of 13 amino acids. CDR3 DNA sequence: TGTGCCAGCGGACTCACAGGGGTAGATACGCAGTATTTT. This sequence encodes CASGLTGVDTQYF. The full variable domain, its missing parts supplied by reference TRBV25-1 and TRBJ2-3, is EADIYQTPRYLVIGTGKKITLECSQTMGHDKMYWYQQDPGMELHLIHYSYGVNSTEKGDLSSESTVSRIRTEHFPLTLESARPSHTSQYLCASGLTGVDTQYFGPGTRLTVL.